A single sample is the source of the 10 T cell receptor beta chains below, sequenced in a study of blood T cell repertoires in COVID-19 (dated by TCRdb to between 2020 and 2021). The protocol used for the library was the immunoSEQ multiplex PCR assay. As stored in TCRdb, this immuneACCESS dataset retains in-frame rearrangements with V and J assigned. A fraction of the clones does not appear; measured against another copy, unresolved V genes explain less than half of the discrepancy, and the remainder lacks a known reason. The sample includes 150,000 to 200,000 clones, with around 78% observed a single time. Clones ranked in the top ten supply roughly 2.8% of the sample. Sequencing was done on a sample of peripheral blood. All receptors derive from a woman older than 75 with active or convalescent COVID-19.

This chain uses TRBV5-1 with TRBJ2-2; D gene unclear. Deletions cut 4 bases from V and 5 bases from J, with 15 bases between. The length of the CDR3 is 15 residues. Germline lookup yields CDR1 SGHRS and CDR2 YFSETQ. The CDR3 here is CASSRFSYFTGELFF. CDR3 coding DNA: TGCGCCAGCAGCCGGTTCTCATACTTTACCGGGGAGCTGTTTTTT.

Comment on this clone: One end of the junction fails to match germline, which may point to a read error. The chain combines TRBV7-7 with TRBJ2-1; 8 positions match TRBD2. Germline V CDR1 and CDR2: SSHAT, FNYEAQ (reference sequence). The CDR3 covers 13 residues. The DNA of the CDR3 is TGTGCTAGCAGTCTAGGGACTAGGGGGGAGCAGTTCTTC. Its translation: CASSLGTRGEQFF. Combining the CDR3 with reference TRBV7-7 and TRBJ2-1 gives the whole variable domain GAGVSQSPRYKVTKRGQDVTLRCDPISSHATLYWYQQALGQGPEFLTYFNYEAQPDKSGLPSDRFSAERPEGSISTLTIQRTEQRDSAMYRCASSLGTRGEQFFGPGTRLTVL.

This clone was counted only a few times. A much larger clone sits a single nucleotide away, making a read error possible. CDR3 sequence reads: CASSLVQDTEAFF. As DNA, the CDR3 is TGTGCCAGCAGCTTAGTACAGGACACTGAAGCTTTCTTT. The chain combines TRBV11-2 with TRBJ1-1; a possible D gene is TRBD1 (5 bases). Trimming stripped 1 base from V and 3 bases from J, with 6 bases between. CDR1 is SGHAT and CDR2 is FQNNGV in the germline V gene. The CDR3 runs 13 residues.

The rearrangement uses TRBV20-1 and TRBJ1-2; D remains unclear. The CDR3 loop spans 10 amino acids. CDR1 is DFQATT, CDR2 SNEGSKA, per germline (reference sequence). V was clipped by 2 bases and J by 5 bases, with 3 bases between them. The CDR3: CSARYYGYTF. In DNA form, the CDR3 reads TGCAGTGCTAGATATTATGGCTACACCTTC.

The chain carries TRBV28 and TRBJ1-4; perhaps TRBD1 as D (5 bases). The V end lost 6 bases, the J end lost 2 bases, and 22 bases lay between the germline ends. The germline V gene has CDR1 MDHEN and CDR2 SYDVKM. The CDR3 runs to 18 residues. CDR3 region: CASSTLYSKGKTNEKLFF. Written as DNA, the CDR3 is TGTGCCAGCAGCACACTCTATTCTAAGGGGAAGACTAATGAAAAACTGTTTTTT.

The V call is TRBV5-6, the J call TRBJ1-1, with 9 positions matching TRBD1. The V gene end was trimmed by 0 bases and the J gene end by 4 bases; junction bases not matched to a gene: 10. Germline CDR1 reads SGHDT; CDR2 reads YYEEEE. This CDR3 has 17 residues. CDR3 amino acids: CASSLGTGVIEGTEAFF. DNA for the CDR3: TGTGCCAGCAGCTTGGGGACAGGGGTGATAGAGGGCACTGAAGCTTTCTTT.

The chain combines TRBV6-2 or TRBV6-3 with TRBJ1-2, with a tentative D call TRBD1 (5 bases). The V gene's germline CDR1 is MNHEY and CDR2 SVGEGT. The CDR3 extends over 15 amino acids. V was pared by 2 bases and J by 8 bases, with 18 bases between. As DNA, the CDR3 is TGTGCCAGCAGTTACGACAGTTATAAGATGTCGGGCTACACCTTC. This codes for CASSYDSYKMSGYTF.

This clone has only one observation. CDR3 nucleotide sequence: TGTGCCAGCAGCCCGGGGGTTGGCGGGGGCTTAACCTACGAGCAGTACTTC. Translating gives CASSPGVGGGLTYEQYF. The gene calls are TRBV5-8 and TRBJ2-7; weak D call: TRBD2 (7 bases). Germline V lookup: CDR1 SGHTS, CDR2 YDEGEE. The CDR3 is 17 residues long. Trimming stripped 4 bases from V and 2 bases from J, with 22 bases between.

The chain employs TRBV6-5 and TRBJ1-4; perhaps TRBD1 as D (6 bases). This CDR3 comprises 13 residues. Per germline, CDR1 MNHEY and CDR2 SVGAGI. V lost 8 bases and J lost 8, with 15 bases in between. In DNA form, the CDR3 reads TGTGCCAGCGAGGGGGGGAATTGGGAAAAACTGTTTTTT. Its translation: CASEGGNWEKLFF.

The chain has TRBV5-1 and TRBJ2-5; no reliable D call. Germline lookup yields CDR1 SGHRS and CDR2 YFSETQ. The CDR3 spans 13 residues. Trimming took off 6 bases at V and 2 bases at J, with 11 bases between the two ends. The CDR3 bases are TGCGCCAGCAAGATAACCCAGCAAGAGACCCAGTACTTC. This gives the protein CASKITQQETQYF.